The 30 T cell receptor beta chains reported below all come from one sample, sequenced in a study of shared clonotypes between healthy human individuals. The table came from immunoSEQ multiplex PCR; TCRdb's copy has only in-frame clones and leaves some out. The repertoire holds about 690,000 clones, with about 90% as singletons. Sequencing was done on a sample of memory CD8+ T cells from PBMCs. Subset described: CD45RO+ cells pooled with CCR7-negative TemRA cells. The receptors come from a man between 18 and 35 years old in good health. Some clones in this sample may be carry-over from other donors' samples.

The chain employs TRBV9 and TRBJ1-3, with D maybe TRBD1 (5 bases). V was clipped by 4 bases and J by 0 bases, with 11 bases between them. Germline lookup yields CDR1 SGDLS and CDR2 YYNGEE. CDR3 length equals 15 residues. Written as DNA, the CDR3 is TGTGCCAGCAGCACCTCAGGGTCCTCTGGAAACACCATATATTTT. This encodes CASSTSGSSGNTIYF.

The genes are TRBV11-3 and TRBJ2-3, with D perhaps matching TRBD2 (6 bases). This CDR3 spans 14 amino acids. CDR1 and CDR2 (germline): SGHNT, YENEEA. The V end was cut by 5 bases, the J end by 9 bases, with 18 bases between. This CDR3 reads CASSPAGPSRTQYF. The CDR3 bases are TGTGCCAGCAGCCCAGCGGGCCCATCGAGGACGCAGTATTTT.

This sequence joins TRBV5-1 and TRBJ2-2, with D perhaps matching TRBD1 (5 bases). CDR1 and CDR2 from the germline V gene are SGHRS and YFSETQ. V was clipped by 0 bases and J by 4 bases, with 16 bases between them. The CDR3 extends over 17 amino acids. CDR3 nucleotides: TGCGCCAGCAGCTTGGTATTTGTGGACACAGGCACCGGGGAGCTGTTTTTT. As protein: CASSLVFVDTGTGELFF.

About this clone itself: Other DNA sequences from this sample encode an identical CDR3 as well. The CDR3 spells CASSLAGEQYF. CDR3 DNA: TGTGCCAGCAGCTTAGCGGGAGAGCAGTACTTC. J is TRBJ2-7 and V is TRBV11-2; perhaps TRBD2 as D (5 bases). Trimming shortened V by 1 base and J by 7 bases, and 5 bases separated the two germline ends. The CDR3 length is 11 residues. Germline assignment: CDR1 SGHAT and CDR2 FQNNGV.

The chain is built from TRBV4-2 and TRBJ2-7, with D unclear. Per germline, CDR1 LGHNA and CDR2 YNFKEQ. The CDR3 is made up of 14 amino acids. V lost 1 base to trimming and J lost 0 bases, with 7 bases between them. The CDR3 region is CASSQGPGSYEQYF. The CDR3, as DNA: TGTGCCAGCAGCCAAGGTCCAGGCTCCTACGAGCAGTACTTC.

This chain joins TRBV29-1 and TRBJ1-2; 11 nucleotides match TRBD1. The germline V gene encodes CDR1 SQVTM and CDR2 ANQGSEA. V was clipped by 3 bases and J by 0 bases; unmatched bases: 6. The CDR3 runs 16 residues. CDR3 coding DNA: TGCAGCGTTGAGTCCCGGGACAGGGGGGCTAACTATGGCTACACCTTC. Translating gives CSVESRDRGANYGYTF.

This clone was seen once. The V call is TRBV18, the J call TRBJ2-7; the D gene is possibly TRBD2 (6 bases). Trimming took 6 bases from V and 13 from J, leaving 16 bases between them. The CDR3 is 11 amino acids. Per the germline V gene, CDR1 is KGHSH and CDR2 is LQKENI. In nucleotides, the CDR3 is TGTGCCAGCTCGGGGGGATCGGCCTATTACTTC. Translating gives CASSGGSAYYF.

The gene calls are TRBV7-3 and TRBJ2-1; D remains unclear. The CDR3 contains 12 residues. Trimming took 3 bases from V and 6 from J, leaving 6 bases between them. CDR1 and CDR2 (germline): SGHTA, FQGTGA. CDR3 in DNA: TGTGCCAGCAGCTTTGGTCCCAATGAGCAGTTCTTC. Protein: CASSFGPNEQFF.

The chain combines TRBV25-1 with TRBJ1-1, with 7 nucleotides matching TRBD1. Germline V lookup: CDR1 MGHDK, CDR2 SYGVNS. With V trimmed by 4 bases and J by 7 bases, 6 bases remained unmatched. The CDR3 spans 13 residues. Written as DNA, the CDR3 is TGTGCCAGCAGTGTGCGGACAGGAGATGAAGCTTTCTTT. Translating gives CASSVRTGDEAFF.

The chain has TRBV27 and TRBJ2-3, with a weak D call TRBD2 (5 bases). V lost 5 bases, J lost 7 bases, and 10 bases lay in between. The CDR3 is made up of 12 amino acids. The germline V gene has CDR1 MNHEY and CDR2 SMNVEV (reference sequence). Here the CDR3 reads CASSPRGNTQYF. DNA of the CDR3: TGTGCCAGCAGTCCGCGAGGGAATACGCAGTATTTT.

There are a few counts of this clone. The chain uses TRBV9 and TRBJ2-3; TRBD1 might be the D (5 bases). Trimming shortened V by 3 bases and J by 2 bases, and 13 bases separated the two germline ends. Germline V gene data show CDR1 as SGDLS and CDR2 as YYNGEE. The CDR3 has 15 amino acids. The CDR3 region is CASSETAAPTDTQYF. Written as DNA, the CDR3 is TGTGCCAGCAGCGAGACAGCCGCTCCCACAGATACGCAGTATTTT.

This rearrangement joins TRBV7-9 to TRBJ2-7; 8 bases align to TRBD1. Unmatched junction bases numbered 9, after V lost 5 bases and J lost 3 bases. In germline, CDR1 is SEHNR, CDR2 FQNEAQ (reference sequence). This CDR3 has 15 amino acids. The CDR3: CASSQTTGDLYEQYF. CDR3 coding DNA: TGTGCCAGCAGCCAAACGACAGGGGACCTCTACGAGCAGTACTTC.

The CDR3 nucleotides read TGTGCCAGCAGCCTCTCAGTGGGCAACTCCTACGAGCAGTACTTC. This sequence encodes CASSLSVGNSYEQYF. V usage is TRBV9 and J usage is TRBJ2-7; D gene uncertain. V was shortened by 4 bases and J by 0 bases, with 14 bases between the two germline ends. The germline V gene encodes CDR1 SGDLS and CDR2 YYNGEE. The CDR3 sequence is 15 residues long.

Remarks on this clone: The same CDR3 can be traced to other DNA sequences in this sample. The genes are TRBV7-3 and TRBJ2-5, with 8 bases identical to TRBD2. Looked up from germline, CDR1 is SGHTA and CDR2 is FQGTGA. The CDR3 sequence is 13 residues long. Unmatched junction bases numbered 3, after V lost 5 bases and J lost 4 bases. The CDR3 here is CASSPSGRETQYF. CDR3 sequence (DNA): TGTGCCAGCAGCCCGAGCGGGAGAGAGACCCAGTACTTC.

The chain joins TRBV5-6 to TRBJ1-5, with D uncertain. The CDR3 spans 14 residues. Germline assignment: CDR1 SGHDT and CDR2 YYEEEE. The V end lost 0 bases, the J end lost 3 bases, and 7 bases lay between the germline ends. The CDR3 spells CASSLGGNNQPQHF. DNA for the CDR3: TGTGCCAGCAGCTTGGGAGGTAACAATCAGCCCCAGCATTTT.

The rearrangement uses TRBV27 and TRBJ2-7; TRBD1 or TRBD2 may be the D gene (5 bases each). The CDR3 is 15 residues long. CDR1 and CDR2 (germline): MNHEY, SMNVEV (reference sequence). Trimming removed 9 bases from V and 2 bases from J, with 20 bases in between. CDR3: CASRPGGVPPYEQYF. In nucleotides, the CDR3 is TGTGCCAGTCGACCTGGGGGAGTCCCTCCCTACGAGCAGTACTTC.

The chain has TRBV5-8 and TRBJ2-7, with 7 bases that match TRBD2. This CDR3 is built from 14 residues. The V gene's germline CDR1 is SGHTS and CDR2 YDEGEE. V shed 3 bases, J shed 7 bases, and the junction held 10 bases outside the gene matches. DNA for the CDR3: TGTGCCAGCAGCTGGGGAGGGACCTCGGGAGAGCAGTACTTC. Its protein product is CASSWGGTSGEQYF.

The J gene is TRBJ2-7, the V gene TRBV9; perhaps TRBD1 as D (6 bases). Germline V gene lookup returns CDR1 SGDLS and CDR2 YYNGEE. This CDR3 spans 14 amino acids. V lost 3 bases to trimming and J lost 2 bases, with 12 bases between them. Here the CDR3 reads CASSDRDNTYEQYF. CDR3 DNA sequence: TGTGCCAGCAGCGACCGGGACAATACCTACGAGCAGTACTTC.

This chain connects TRBV28 to TRBJ2-1; D is uncertain. This CDR3 has 15 residues. V was trimmed by 5 bases and J by 0 bases, leaving 11 bases between them. Germline V lookup: CDR1 MDHEN, CDR2 SYDVKM. The CDR3 DNA is TGTGCCAGCAGTCCTCTGTCTAGCTCCTACAATGAGCAGTTCTTC. This gives the protein CASSPLSSSYNEQFF. Looking up the rest from reference TRBV28 and TRBJ2-1 gives the full variable domain: DVKVTQSSRYLVKRTGEKVFLECVQDMDHENMFWYRQDPGLGLRLIYFSYDVKMKEKGDIPEGYSVSREKKERFSLILESASTNQTSMYLCASSPLSSSYNEQFFGPGTRLTVL.

The sample holds one count of this clone. V is TRBV6-6 and J is TRBJ1-5, with 8 bases lining up with TRBD1. Germline-derived CDR1 and CDR2 are MNHNY and SVGAGI (reference sequence). V was pared by 6 bases and J by 4 bases, with 5 bases of the junction left unmatched. This CDR3 contains 14 residues. The CDR3 bases are TGTGCCAGCAGCGGACAGGGAAATAATCAGCCCCAGCATTTT. Encoded protein: CASSGQGNNQPQHF.

This clone came up a few times. J is TRBJ1-5 and V is TRBV21-1. TRBV21-1 is a pseudogene locus. This CDR3 region has 15 residues. The DNA for the CDR3 is TGTGCCAGCAGTTCCAGCGGCAGGGCTAATCAGCCCCAGCATTTT. Amino acids: CASSSSGRANQPQHF.

The genes are TRBV6-6 and TRBJ2-7; unclear D gene. CDR3 size: 13 residues. The V end lost 4 bases, the J end lost 6 bases, and 13 bases lay between the germline ends. In germline, CDR1 is MNHNY, CDR2 SVGAGI (reference sequence). The DNA for the CDR3 is TGTGCCAGCAGTTCCACGGGCCGTCTCGAGCAGTACTTC. The encoded protein is CASSSTGRLEQYF.

The rearrangement uses TRBV27 and TRBJ2-3; TRBD2 matches 12 bases. CDR1 is MNHEY and CDR2 is SMNVEV in the germline V gene (reference sequence). The CDR3 spans 19 residues. V lost 6 bases, J lost 4 bases, and 17 bases stayed unmatched. For the CDR3, the DNA is TGTGCCAGCAGCCCCTCCTACGGGGCTAGCGGGAGGGTCTCAGATACGCAGTATTTT. Translating gives CASSPSYGASGRVSDTQYF.

The chain uses TRBV6-5 and TRBJ2-7; the D is unclear. The CDR3 covers 13 residues. Germline V gene lookup returns CDR1 MNHEY and CDR2 SVGAGI. The germline V and J ends were trimmed by 2 bases and 5 bases, with 10 bases remaining between them. The chain's CDR3 is CASSYRPWDEQYF. The CDR3 DNA reads as TGTGCCAGCAGTTACCGTCCCTGGGACGAGCAGTACTTC.

This chain connects TRBV27 to TRBJ2-5; D may correspond to TRBD1 or TRBD2 (5 bases each). Germline CDR1 MNHEY, CDR2 SMNVEV (reference sequence). V lost 2 bases, J lost 5 bases, and 15 bases lay in between. This CDR3 contains 15 residues. The chain's CDR3 is CASSLIPGWGETQYF. The CDR3 DNA sequence: TGTGCCAGCAGTTTAATTCCGGGGTGGGGGGAGACCCAGTACTTC.

The chain employs TRBV27 and TRBJ2-1, with a possible D match to TRBD1 (6 bases). The CDR3 runs to 15 residues. Trimming shortened V by 0 bases and J by 7 bases, and 13 bases separated the two germline ends. CDR1 is MNHEY and CDR2 is SMNVEV in the germline V gene (reference sequence). CDR3 DNA sequence: TGTGCCAGCAGTTTATCGGAACAGGGAAGGAATGAGCAGTTCTTC. This codes for CASSLSEQGRNEQFF.

The V and J genes are TRBV6-4 and TRBJ2-2; D remains unclear. Per germline, CDR1 MRHNA and CDR2 SNTAGT. The CDR3 sequence is 14 residues long. Trimming stripped 4 bases from V and 1 base from J, with 7 bases between. CDR3 residues: CASSVSGNTGELFF. The CDR3 DNA reads as TGTGCCAGCAGTGTCTCCGGGAACACCGGGGAGCTGTTTTTT.

The rearrangement joins TRBV7-9 to TRBJ2-7; D may be TRBD1 (7 bases). This CDR3 is 15 amino acids long. Germline CDR1 is SEHNR and CDR2 is FQNEAQ (reference sequence). Trimming removed 3 bases at V and 4 bases at J, with 16 bases between. The CDR3 region is CASSLVAGQSYEQYF. CDR3 DNA sequence: TGTGCCAGCAGCTTGGTGGCGGGACAGTCATACGAGCAGTACTTC.

This clone was seen a single time. The gene calls are TRBV4-3 and TRBJ2-5; 8 nucleotides match TRBD2. Near its end, the DNA agrees better with TRBJ2-7, so the J call may be wrong. Per germline, CDR1 LGHNA and CDR2 YSLEER. The CDR3 consists of 16 residues. Written as DNA, the CDR3 is TGCGCCAGCAGCCAAGATATGGTTAGCGGGACCTACGAGCAGTACTTC. Its translation is CASSQDMVSGTYEQYF.

The chain recombines TRBV15 with TRBJ2-6; 9 nucleotides line up with TRBD1. The CDR3 runs 16 residues. The germline V gene has CDR1 LNHNV and CDR2 YYDKDF (reference sequence). V lost 8 bases and J lost 1; bases outside the gene matches: 6. The CDR3 sequence is CATAAGTGSGANVLTF. CDR3 sequence (DNA): TGTGCCACCGCAGCCGGGACAGGGTCTGGGGCCAACGTCCTGACTTTC.